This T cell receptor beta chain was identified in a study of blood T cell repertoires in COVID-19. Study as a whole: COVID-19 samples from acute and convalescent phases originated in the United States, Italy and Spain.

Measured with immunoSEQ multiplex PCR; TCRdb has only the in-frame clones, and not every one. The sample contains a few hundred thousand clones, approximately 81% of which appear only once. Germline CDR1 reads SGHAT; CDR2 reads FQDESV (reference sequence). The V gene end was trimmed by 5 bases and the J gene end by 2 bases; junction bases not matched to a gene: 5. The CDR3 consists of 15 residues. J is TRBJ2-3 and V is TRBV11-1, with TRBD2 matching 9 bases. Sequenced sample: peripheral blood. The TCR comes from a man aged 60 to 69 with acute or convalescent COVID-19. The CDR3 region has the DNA TGTGCCAGCAGCCCCCTAGCGGGGATCACAGATACGCAGTATTTT. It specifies CASSPLAGITDTQYF.